Below, 7 T cell receptor beta chains from the same sample are listed, as sequenced in a study of blood T cell repertoires in COVID-19 (dated by TCRdb to the early 2020s). The library was obtained by the immunoSEQ multiplex PCR assay. Drawn from immuneACCESS, this table holds only the in-frame rearrangements with V and J called that TCRdb kept. Clones are partly lost; checked studies trace under half to an unresolved V gene and leave the rest unexplained. The table for this sample lists about 100,000 clones; around four fifths of them were counted only once. 9.5% to 13% of the sample is taken by the ten largest. Material for sequencing was peripheral blood. All receptors derive from a woman aged 70-85 years with acute or convalescent COVID-19.

The rearrangement uses TRBV10-3 and TRBJ2-7, with 8 nucleotides matching TRBD2. V was pared by 3 bases and J by 0 bases, with 4 bases of the junction left unmatched. In germline, CDR1 is ENHRY, CDR2 SYGVKD. The CDR3 length is 15 residues. CDR3 in DNA: TGTGCCATCAGTGAAGGCGGGGGGTCCTCCTACGAGCAGTACTTC. It translates to CAISEGGGSSYEQYF.

The chain joins TRBV5-6 to TRBJ1-2, with D possibly being TRBD1 (5 bases). Germline assignment: CDR1 SGHDT and CDR2 YYEEEE. This CDR3 is 15 amino acids long. Trimming left V 4 bases short and J 1 base short, with 14 bases between. The CDR3 loop is CASSLTASFNYGYTF. CDR3 in DNA: TGTGCCAGCAGCCTGACAGCGAGTTTTAACTATGGCTACACCTTC.

The V call is TRBV10-3, the J call TRBJ1-2, with 8 positions matching TRBD1. Germline lookup yields CDR1 ENHRY and CDR2 SYGVKD. The CDR3 loop spans 14 amino acids. Losses at the gene ends were 6 bases for V and 4 bases for J; bases not matched to a gene: 7. Here the CDR3 reads CAIRLGQGGYGYTF. CDR3 in DNA: TGTGCCATCAGACTTGGACAGGGAGGCTATGGCTACACCTTC.

The rearrangement joins TRBV6-5 to TRBJ1-5; tentatively, D is TRBD1 (6 bases). The CDR3 extends over 15 amino acids. Germline lookup yields CDR1 MNHEY and CDR2 SVGAGI. Trimming took 4 bases from V and 4 from J, leaving 14 bases between them. This chain's CDR3 is CASSLHRELNQPQHF. For the CDR3, the DNA is TGTGCCAGCAGTTTACACAGGGAGCTTAATCAGCCCCAGCATTTT.

The chain is built from TRBV24-1 and TRBJ2-3; 12 bases agree with TRBD2. Germline assignment: CDR1 KGHDR and CDR2 SFDVKD. CDR3 length equals 19 residues. The V and J ends lost 8 bases and 2 bases, in that order; junction bases with no gene match: 16. The CDR3 sequence is CATNPLAGGHLTHTDTQYF. CDR3 coding DNA: TGTGCCACCAACCCTCTAGCGGGGGGGCATCTAACGCACACAGATACGCAGTATTTT.

J is TRBJ2-4 and V is TRBV5-1, with D possibly TRBD1 on 6 matching bases. Deletions cut 0 bases from V and 1 base from J, with 14 bases between. The germline CDR1 and CDR2 sequences are SGHRS and YFSETQ. This CDR3 contains 17 residues. In DNA, the CDR3 is TGCGCCAGCAGCTTGGCGTGGGGGCTAGGGGCCAAAAACATTCAGTACTTC. Protein: CASSLAWGLGAKNIQYF.

The rearrangement links TRBV6-5 to TRBJ2-5, with 8 bases aligning to TRBD1. This CDR3 comprises 15 residues. Trimming cost V 6 bases and J 9 bases; bases outside gene matches: 15. Germline V CDR1 and CDR2: MNHEY, SVGAGI. CDR3 in DNA: TGTGCCAGCAGCTCGACAGGGGTTCCTCAAGGGGCCCAGTACTTC. This encodes CASSSTGVPQGAQYF.